These T cell receptor beta chains were read from a single sample in a study of T cell changes during pregnancy in multiple sclerosis. Using immunoSEQ multiplex PCR, the repertoire was profiled, and TCRdb retains in-frame clones only, with some absent. Seen here are under 75,000 clones, roughly 90% observed once, and the top ten hold around 3%. This material consisted of peripheral blood, taken in the third trimester of pregnancy. Receptors were obtained from a female donor in good health, enrolled as a control in a pregnancy study. The CDR3 runs from the conserved cysteine through the conserved F or W. A D gene is named only where the DNA matches it firmly. Some rows mark clone size as missing; the rest say once, few, many or name a class of expanded clone.

v_call	d_call	j_call	clone_size	cdr3_nt	cdr3_aa
TRBV11-2	NA	TRBJ2-5	NA	TGTGCCAGCAGTTACGGAGAGACCCAGTACTTC	CASSYGETQYF
TRBV25-1	NA	TRBJ1-6	NA	TGTGCCAGCAGGGGGTGGGAGGGTAATTCACCCCTCCACTTT	CASRGWEGNSPLHF
TRBV28	TRBD1	TRBJ2-1	NA	TGTGCCAGCAGCCCACCCAGGGGACAGGGCTTTTCCAATGAGCAGTTCTTC	CASSPPRGQGFSNEQFF
TRBV14	TRBD2	TRBJ2-7	once	TGTGCCAGCAGCCCTAGCGGGAGCCTCTCCTACGAGCAGTACTTC	CASSPSGSLSYEQYF
TRBV5-4	NA	TRBJ2-1	NA	TGTGCCAGCAGCTTGGGGGGGACTGAGTACAATGAGCAGTTCTTC	CASSLGGTEYNEQFF
TRBV7-6	TRBD2	TRBJ2-1	NA	TGTGCCAGCAGAGTGGGACTAGCGGGAAGGATGGATGAGCAGTTCTTC	CASRVGLAGRMDEQFF
TRBV7-3	NA	TRBJ2-1	NA	TGTGCCAGCAGGGTCTCAGGGGAAATCGATGAGCAGTTCTTC	CASRVSGEIDEQFF
TRBV5-1	NA	TRBJ1-1	NA	TGCGCCAGCAGCTCGTCGGGGGGGAGGACTGAAGCTTTCTTT	CASSSSGGRTEAFF
TRBV4-2	NA	TRBJ2-2	NA	TGTGCCAGCAGCCACGAACAGAACGCGAACACCGGGGAGCTGTTTTTT	CASSHEQNANTGELFF
TRBV7-9	TRBD1	TRBJ1-6	NA	TGTGCCAGCAGAGGGGACAGGGGTAATTCACCCCTCCACTTT	CASRGDRGNSPLHF
TRBV4-3	TRBD2	TRBJ2-7	NA	TGCGCCAGCAGCCATATGAGCGGGGGGGGCGGGGAGCAGTACTTC	CASSHMSGGGGEQYF
TRBV7-2	TRBD1	TRBJ1-2	NA	TGTGCCAGCAGCTTAACAGGGGCGGGATACTATGGCTACACCTTC	CASSLTGAGYYGYTF
TRBV11-3	TRBD1	TRBJ1-1	NA	TGTGCCAGCAGCTGGGGACAGGGAAACACTGAAGCTTTCTTT	CASSWGQGNTEAFF
TRBV9	NA	TRBJ1-2	NA	TGTGCCAGCAGCGTAGTGGGGCAGGGTGATGGCTACACCTTC	CASSVVGQGDGYTF
TRBV7-6	NA	TRBJ1-5	NA	TGTGCCAGCAGCTCCAGGGCAAATCAGCCCCAGCATTTT	CASSSRANQPQHF
TRBV15	TRBD2	TRBJ2-1	NA	TGTGCCACCAGCAGCGGGGGGAGGAATGAGCAGTTCTTC	CATSSGGRNEQFF
TRBV19	NA	TRBJ1-4	NA	TGTGCCAGTAGTACCGAGGGCGCGTCTACAGCAACTAATGAAAAACTGTTTTTT	CASSTEGASTATNEKLFF
TRBV4-1	NA	TRBJ2-7	NA	TGCGCCAGCAGCCAAGAGATAGGAGGGTACGAGCAGTACTTC	CASSQEIGGYEQYF
TRBV4-3	NA	TRBJ2-7	NA	TGCGCCAGCAGCCGAGGACTACTCTACGAGCAGTACTTC	CASSRGLLYEQYF
TRBV5-8	NA	TRBJ1-1	once	TGTGCCAGCACCAACTACAGGGCGAACACTGAAGCTTTCTTT	CASTNYRANTEAFF
TRBV28	TRBD1	TRBJ2-3	once	TGTGCCAGCAGTTTCCGGGACAGTTACACAGATACGCAGTATTTT	CASSFRDSYTDTQYF
TRBV11-2	TRBD1	TRBJ1-2	NA	TGTGCCAGCAGCCTCACTGGGGGACAGGGAAACTATGGCTACACCTTC	CASSLTGGQGNYGYTF
TRBV9	TRBD1	TRBJ1-3	NA	TGTGCCAGCAGCCCCCGGACAGGGGGCTCTGGAAACACCATATATTTT	CASSPRTGGSGNTIYF
TRBV6-5	NA	TRBJ1-1	once	TGTGCCAGCAGTTACTCACAAATAAACACTGAAGCTTTCTTT	CASSYSQINTEAFF
TRBV5-4	NA	TRBJ1-2	NA	TGTGCCAGCAGCTTGGATAGAAGCGGCTACACCTTC	CASSLDRSGYTF
TRBV30	NA	TRBJ1-3	NA	TGTGCCTGGAGTGTCGGCTCTGGAAACACCATATATTTT	CAWSVGSGNTIYF
TRBV11-2	NA	TRBJ2-7	NA	TGTGCCAGCAGCTTATTCAACGAGCAGTACTTC	CASSLFNEQYF